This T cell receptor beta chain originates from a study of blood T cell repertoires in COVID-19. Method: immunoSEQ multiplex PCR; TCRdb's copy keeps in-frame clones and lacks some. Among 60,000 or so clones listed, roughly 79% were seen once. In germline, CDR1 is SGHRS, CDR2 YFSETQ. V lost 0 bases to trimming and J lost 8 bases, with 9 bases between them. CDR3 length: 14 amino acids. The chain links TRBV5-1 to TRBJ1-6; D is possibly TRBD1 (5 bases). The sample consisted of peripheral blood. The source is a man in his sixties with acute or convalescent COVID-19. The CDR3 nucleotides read TGCGCCAGCAGCTTGGGCAGGGAGGATTCACCCCTCCACTTT. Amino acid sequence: CASSLGREDSPLHF.